The present T cell receptor (beta chain) was sequenced within a study of cytomegalovirus exposure and HLA in healthy donors. A word on this clone: As yet, its antigen is unknown.

The repertoire was sequenced with immunoSEQ multiplex PCR; TCRdb's copy has only in-frame clones and lacks some. The sample yields around 240,000 clones, around 91% seen once. Deletions cut 8 bases from V and 4 bases from J, with 11 bases between. CDR1 is SNHLY and CDR2 is FYNNEI in the germline V gene. The CDR3 sequence is 13 residues long. General study points: Among TCR sequences, most were rare, though some public TCRs appeared in many donors. Overall, under 200 TCR beta chains were annotated as cytomegalovirus-associated.

The gene calls are TRBV2 and TRBJ1-4; D ambiguous. Sequences were obtained from PBMCs. This clonotype was sampled from a woman aged 18-30 years in good health and CMV-seronegative. The CDR3 region has the DNA TGTGCCAGCCTAGGACTGTATAATGAAAAACTGTTTTTT. Its translation is CASLGLYNEKLFF.